This T cell receptor (beta chain) was identified in a study of blood T cells in healthy people across ages. The CDR3 runs to 17 residues. CDR1 and CDR2 (germline): SGHTA, FQGNSA. As concerns this clonotype: The junction does not match germline at one end; this may be a read error.

Alongside a J-beta primer mix, a sample-barcoded 5' primer served in a second PCR lasting roughly 7 to 11 cycles. TCRdb re-called the 5' RACE reads with MiXCR, one entry per CDR3 protein. The top ten hold roughly 31% of the sample, which has about 680,000 distinct CDR3 sequences, approximately 50% seen once. Sequencing was done on a sample of blood. V usage is TRBV7-2 and J usage is TRBJ2-5, with 8 positions matching TRBD2. This clonotype was obtained from a woman in her sixties in good health. CDR3 sequence: CASSLGDPGLVGSTQYF. The CDR3 nucleotides read TGTGCCAGCAGTTTAGGCGATCCGGGACTAGTGGGATCAACCCAGTACTTC.